The clone carrying this TCR beta chain was seen many times. The antigen is undetermined. This specimen belongs to a study of beta chain features in type 1 diabetes. Sequencing targeted expressed TCRB transcripts, as all isolated RNA had been reverse transcribed. Assay: immunoSEQ multiplex PCR; the TCRdb copy retains only in-frame clones and omits some. The table records about 250,000 clones, under 13% of them present only once. Findings of the study overall: For patients and controls alike, PCR might favor shorter templates to the same degree. A pattern of fewer insertions and more deletions at VDJ junctions was seen in type 1 diabetes patients. People with Type 1 diabetes carried modestly yet significantly shorter TCRB CDR3s in all four CD4+ subsets. Cells that show high TCR expression could be over-represented by cDNA sequencing.

The germline V gene encodes CDR1 LGHNA and CDR2 YSLEER. V gave up 0 bases and J gave up 10 bases, with 10 bases separating them. The CDR3 has 13 amino acids. The chain combines TRBV4-3 with TRBJ2-1; D possibly corresponds to TRBD1 (6 bases). The TCR sequence derives from a young man with type 1 diabetes. The specimen was naive CD4+ T cells from blood. The CDR3 bases are TGCGCCAGCAGCCAAGATTGGGGGCGCGAGCAGTTCTTC. Residues: CASSQDWGREQFF.